This T cell receptor beta chain was retrieved from a study of T cells in localized non-small cell lung cancer. Repertoires were generated with immunoSEQ multiplex PCR, while TCRdb's copy carries only in-frame clones and drops some. This table holds 45,000 to 60,000 clones, 75% to 90% found once. This CDR3 spans 12 amino acids. Trimming left V 2 bases short and J 11 bases short, with 12 bases between. CDR1 and CDR2 from the germline V gene are MNHNY and SVGAGI (reference sequence). The chain carries TRBV6-6 and TRBJ1-1, with D unclear. Specimen: peripheral blood, collected before any cancer treatment. The sequence derives from a woman aged 35 to 75 with stage I lung adenocarcinoma. Here the CDR3 DNA reads TGTGCCAGCAGTTACCACGCGGAACCGGCTTTCTTT. The encoded protein is CASSYHAEPAFF.